This T cell receptor beta chain was found in a study of blood T cell repertoires in COVID-19 (dated by TCRdb to the early 2020s). About the full investigation: The collaborator samples originated in the United States, Italy and Spain and spanned the acute and convalescent phases of COVID-19. The material from the prospective study consisted of cDNA or gDNA derived from T cells, B-cell-depleted T cells, or PBMCs. Samples were obtained from the ongoing ImmuneRACE study (first 160 participants) and from approximately 1,200 subjects provided by 6 global collaborators. A de-identified subject ID, COVID-19 status, age in years and sex were almost always included in the sample metadata. The dataset comprised deeply sampled blood TCRbeta repertoires from subjects exposed to, actively infected with, or recovered from COVID-19. HLA class I and class II types, where available, came from metadata supplied by the sample provider rather than from assay-based typing. The repertoires were made available in a free public database intended to serve as a resource for research on the immune response to SARS-CoV-2.

In the case of this clone: What antigen it recognizes has not been identified. No much larger clonotype is one base removed from it; base qualities were not supplied.

The immunoSEQ Assay, a bias-controlled multiplex PCR, was used to amplify TCRbeta CDR3 regions from genomic DNA. Processing in the source paper ran as follows. Nucleated cell counts per sample were estimated from amplification of reference gene primers within the assay. Sequence reads were collapsed and filtered to measure the absolute abundance of every unique TCRbeta CDR3 rearrangement. For each sample, productive Simpson clonality was calculated by taking the square root of Simpson's diversity index across productive rearrangements. TCRdb's version of the immuneACCESS table is confined to in-frame rearrangements and falls short of the full clone set. An unresolved V gene accounts for under half of the shortfall where checked; the remainder is of unknown origin. Clonal size and the V and J genes are those of that table, whereas D and trimming came from the DNA. The sample table lists around 150,000 clones, 80% to 90% of them with a count of one. Of the sample, roughly 8.2% is held by the ten largest clones.

The study at large found these results: Clinical and demographic metadata were provided uncurated, with the amount varying by source and participant.

Germline trimming: 8 bases from V, 1 base from J; junction bases outside gene matches: 24. From the cysteine through the phenylalanine, the CDR3 covers 19 amino acids. CDR3 DNA is the only sequence kept; it has 57 bases, read in frame from the first base. Taken from the germline V gene (reference sequence), the CDR1 and CDR2 loops are GTSNPN and SVGIG. Each collaborating institution followed its own protocols to collect whole blood in K2EDTA tubes. For TCRbeta analysis, collaborators shipped samples in one of three forms: frozen whole blood, isolated PBMCs, or DNA extracted from either of those sample types.

Sequencing used peripheral blood. The sequence is built from TRBV30 and TRBJ2-7; TRBD1 agrees with 9 junctional bases. This sequence originates from a man in his sixties with acute or convalescent COVID-19. Read as DNA, the sequence is TGTGCCCCAACGGGGACAGGGAGGACAGGGCTTATATGGTCCTACGAGCAGTACTTC. Its amino acids are CAPTGTGRTGLIWSYEQYF.